In this sample, the clone carrying this TCR beta chain turned up many times. This entry comes from a study of CD8 T cells in ankylosing spondylitis. CDR3 length: 17 amino acids. With V trimmed by 6 bases and J by 0 bases, 10 bases remained unmatched. Germline V CDR1 and CDR2: SGHRS, YFSETQ. Via MiXCR, TCRdb re-called the 5' RACE reads, giving one row per CDR3 protein. The sample holds around 75,000 distinct CDR3 sequences, about 5.2% seen once. The V gene is TRBV5-1, the J gene TRBJ2-1, with 9 positions matching TRBD2. The specimen was blood, either unsorted or a sorted T cell fraction (not recorded which). This clonotype was obtained from a male donor with ankylosing spondylitis or in good health (not recorded which). The DNA of the CDR3 is TGCGCCAGCAAGGTTAGCGGGGGCCGGAGCTCCTACAATGAGCAGTTCTTC. Amino acids: CASKVSGGRSSYNEQFF.